This T cell receptor beta chain was recovered during a study of T cell changes during pregnancy in multiple sclerosis. This CDR3 comprises 16 residues. Trimming cost V 0 bases and J 7 bases, with 16 bases left between them. CDR1 and CDR2 from the germline V gene are MNHEY and SVGAGI. TCRdb's table, derived via immunoSEQ multiplex PCR, lists solely in-frame clones and lacks some. The repertoire includes roughly 69,000 clones, just over 90% of them detected once, and 1.4% sits in the top ten. The chain is built from TRBV6-5 and TRBJ1-5; the D gene is possibly TRBD1 (5 bases). The receptor was derived from a female donor with multiple sclerosis, enrolled in a pregnancy study. The specimen comprised peripheral blood, sampled in the second trimester of pregnancy. CDR3 coding DNA: TGTGCCAGCAGTTACTCGCGGCCATCTGGGGCCCAGCCCCAGCATTTT. This sequence encodes CASSYSRPSGAQPQHF.